A single sample is the source of the 26 T cell receptor beta chains below, sequenced in a study of T cell responses to AZD1222 COVID-19 vaccine. TCRdb keeps only in-frame clones here, not all; method: immunoSEQ multiplex PCR. The sample yields tens of thousands of clones, approximately 84% seen once. The material sequenced was peripheral blood, taken on day 0 of AZD1222 vaccination. The origin of the receptors is an adult in good health.

The gene calls are TRBV5-1 and TRBJ2-7, with D possibly matching TRBD2 (7 bases). This CDR3 is built from 15 residues. Germline loops: CDR1 SGHRS, CDR2 YFSETQ. V gave up 4 bases and J gave up 2 bases, with 16 bases separating them. The CDR3 DNA is TGCGCCAGCAGCCCCGGAGGGGGGGAAGCCTACGAGCAGTACTTC. Amino acid sequence: CASSPGGGEAYEQYF.

CDR3 nucleotides: TGCGCCAGCAGCTTCGGGCCTACCGGGAGTTCAGAGACCCAGTACTTC. Amino acids: CASSFGPTGSSETQYF. The chain recombines TRBV5-1 with TRBJ2-5; tentative D call: TRBD2 (6 bases). The ends were cut back, 2 bases at V and 4 bases at J, with 18 bases in the middle. The CDR3 sequence is 16 residues long. Germline assignment: CDR1 SGHRS and CDR2 YFSETQ.

This chain joins TRBV18 and TRBJ1-3; D ambiguous. The CDR3 sequence is 17 residues long. Trimming removed 3 bases at V and 1 base at J, with 16 bases between. Per germline, CDR1 KGHSH and CDR2 LQKENI. This CDR3 reads CASSPSLEALSGNTIYF. The CDR3 nucleotides are TGTGCCAGCTCACCTTCTTTAGAGGCCCTGTCTGGAAACACCATATATTTT. The complete variable domain, with remaining parts taken from reference TRBV18 and TRBJ1-3, reads NAGVMQNPRHLVRRRGQEARLRCSPMKGHSHVYWYRQLPEEGLKFMVYLQKENIIDESGMPKERFSAEFPKEGPSILRIQQVVRGDSAAYFCASSPSLEALSGNTIYFGEGSWLTVV.

This clone showed up just once. The chain employs TRBV19 and TRBJ2-4; 11 positions match TRBD2. The CDR3 runs to 14 residues. The germline V gene has CDR1 LNHDA and CDR2 SQIVND (reference sequence). V dropped 9 bases and J dropped 3; count of bases not matched to a gene: 4. CDR3 loop: CASGTSGFKNIQYF. For the CDR3, the DNA is TGTGCCAGCGGGACTAGCGGTTTCAAAAACATTCAGTACTTC. Variable domain in full (rest from reference TRBV19 and TRBJ2-4): DGGITQSPKYLFRKEGQNVTLSCEQNLNHDAMYWYRQDPGQGLRLIYYSQIVNDFQKGDIAEGYSVSREKKESFPLTVTSAQKNPTAFYLCASGTSGFKNIQYFGAGTRLSVL.

This chain connects TRBV3-1 (or the pseudogene TRBV3-2) to TRBJ1-1; D may be TRBD1 (5 bases). Germline CDR1 and CDR2: LGHDT and YNNKEL (reference sequence). The CDR3 length is 14 residues. Trimming shortened V by 4 bases and J by 5 bases, and 14 bases separated the two germline ends. The CDR3 loop reads CASSRQAWGTEAFF. Here the CDR3 DNA reads TGTGCCAGCAGCCGCCAAGCGTGGGGGACTGAAGCTTTCTTT.

The chain couples TRBV30 to TRBJ2-1; 10 nucleotides line up with TRBD1. The CDR3 loop spans 14 amino acids. Per the germline V gene, CDR1 is GTSNPN and CDR2 is SVGIG (reference sequence). J gave up 4 bases and V 3 bases, and 3 bases lay outside the gene matches. The CDR3: CAWRGQGNYNEQFF. CDR3 bases: TGTGCCTGGAGGGGACAGGGGAATTACAATGAGCAGTTCTTC.

The V gene is TRBV28, the J gene TRBJ1-5; a weak D match, TRBD1 (5 bases). Trimming pared 4 bases from V and 4 bases from J, leaving 14 bases between. This CDR3 spans 15 amino acids. The V gene's germline CDR1 is MDHEN and CDR2 SYDVKM. The CDR3 reads CASSSFPGRNQPQHF. The DNA of the CDR3 is TGTGCCAGCAGTTCGTTTCCAGGGAGGAATCAGCCCCAGCATTTT.

This chain uses TRBV18 with TRBJ2-3, with 10 bases identical to TRBD1. Germline assignment: CDR1 KGHSH and CDR2 LQKENI. The V gene end was trimmed by 5 bases and the J gene end by 3 bases; junction bases not matched to a gene: 5. The CDR3 has 15 amino acids. CDR3 loop: CASSTGQGVTDTQYF. In DNA form, the CDR3 reads TGTGCCAGCTCAACAGGACAGGGGGTGACAGATACGCAGTATTTT.

This clone was counted between two and nine times. This chain's CDR3 is CASSLAGEGDYGYTF. CDR3 DNA sequence: TGTGCCAGCAGCTTGGCCGGGGAGGGGGACTATGGCTACACCTTC. The chain links TRBV5-4 to TRBJ1-2; weak D call: TRBD1 (6 bases). The germline V gene has CDR1 SGHNT and CDR2 YYREEE (reference sequence). V dropped 0 bases and J dropped 3 bases, with 12 bases sitting between them. The CDR3 contains 15 residues.

The chain is built from TRBV30 and TRBJ2-1; the D is unclear. The CDR3 has 12 residues. The germline CDR1 and CDR2 sequences are GTSNPN and SVGIG (reference sequence). The V end was cut by 0 bases, the J end by 8 bases, with 8 bases between. The CDR3: CAWSVPADEQFF. CDR3 nucleotide sequence: TGTGCCTGGAGTGTACCGGCGGATGAGCAGTTCTTC.

The rearrangement uses TRBV28 and TRBJ1-5; D gene ambiguous. The CDR3 is 12 amino acids. Germline assignment: CDR1 MDHEN and CDR2 SYDVKM. Trimming took off 4 bases at V and 7 bases at J, with 8 bases between the two ends. The CDR3 bases are TGTGCCAGCAGTTCTGGTCTCCAGCCCCAGCATTTT. Translating gives CASSSGLQPQHF.

V and J are TRBV28 and TRBJ1-1; TRBD1 might be the D (5 bases). The CDR3 consists of 14 residues. Germline loops: CDR1 MDHEN, CDR2 SYDVKM. V was clipped by 6 bases and J by 0 bases, with 11 bases between them. CDR3 nucleotides: TGTGCCAGCAGCCGCGGACAATTGAACACTGAAGCTTTCTTT. Translating gives CASSRGQLNTEAFF.

The chain couples TRBV5-1 to TRBJ1-5, with TRBD1 as a possible D gene (5 bases). V gave up 1 base and J gave up 2 bases, with 13 bases separating them. CDR3 length: 16 amino acids. The germline CDR1 and CDR2 sequences are SGHRS and YFSETQ. Written as DNA, the CDR3 is TGCGCCAGCAGCTTGCGAGACAGACTAGGCAATCAGCCCCAGCATTTT. This gives the protein CASSLRDRLGNQPQHF.

V usage is TRBV5-1 and J usage is TRBJ2-5, with 10 bases identical to TRBD2. In germline, CDR1 is SGHRS, CDR2 YFSETQ. Losses at the gene ends were 4 bases for V and 2 bases for J; bases not matched to a gene: 8. The CDR3 is made up of 16 amino acids. The CDR3 protein is CASSPRLAGRQETQYF. The CDR3 nucleotides are TGCGCCAGCAGCCCTCGACTAGCGGGCCGGCAAGAGACCCAGTACTTC.

The V and J genes are TRBV19 and TRBJ2-1; D is unresolved. The CDR3 has 15 residues. Germline V gene lookup returns CDR1 LNHDA and CDR2 SQIVND (reference sequence). V was clipped by 3 bases and J by 7 bases, with 16 bases between them. CDR3 DNA sequence: TGTGCCAGTAGTATCGGAAGGGTTTCGGGTAATGAGCAGTTCTTC. Protein product: CASSIGRVSGNEQFF.

The chain recombines TRBV3-1 (or the pseudogene TRBV3-2) with TRBJ2-7; D unclear. The CDR3 runs to 14 residues. Trimming pared 4 bases from V and 0 bases from J, leaving 10 bases between. In germline, CDR1 is LGHDT, CDR2 YNNKEL (reference sequence). DNA for the CDR3: TGTGCCAGCAGCCCACAGTGGAGCTCCTACGAGCAGTACTTC. It translates to CASSPQWSSYEQYF.

This clone appeared once. The genes are TRBV10-3 and TRBJ1-1; no firm D call. Deletions cut 6 bases from V and 1 base from J, with 12 bases between. CDR1 and CDR2 from the germline V gene are ENHRY and SYGVKD. This CDR3 has 14 residues. CDR3 bases: TGTGCCATCAGGGGGAGTGAGGGGAACACTGAAGCTTTCTTT. Translation: CAIRGSEGNTEAFF.

This clone appeared once. The rearrangement joins TRBV5-4 to TRBJ2-5, with TRBD1 identical over 7 bases. This CDR3 spans 17 amino acids. CDR1 and CDR2 from the germline V gene are SGHNT and YYREEE (reference sequence). The trim removed 4 bases at V and 0 bases at J, leaving 12 bases unmatched. The CDR3, as DNA: TGTGCCAGCAGCCATCAACGGACAGGAGCTAACCAAGAGACCCAGTACTTC. This translates into CASSHQRTGANQETQYF.

The table lists this clone with a few counts. The chain carries TRBV7-9 and TRBJ1-5; D perhaps matches TRBD1 (6 bases). V was shortened by 10 bases and J by 0 bases, with 10 bases between the two germline ends. The CDR3 covers 13 residues. Germline CDR1 reads SEHNR; CDR2 reads FQNEAQ (reference sequence). CDR3 nucleotides: TGTGCCACGGGGACACTTAGCAATCAGCCCCAGCATTTT. This gives the protein CATGTLSNQPQHF.

The chain recombines TRBV6-5 with TRBJ1-1; D unclear. The CDR3 spans 12 residues. Trimming cost V 5 bases and J 0 bases, with 4 bases left between them. Germline CDR1 is MNHEY and CDR2 is SVGAGI. CDR3 nucleotide sequence: TGTGCCAGCAGTAGGGTGAACACTGAAGCTTTCTTT. Translating it yields CASSRVNTEAFF.

The J gene is TRBJ2-7, the V gene TRBV28, with TRBD2 matching 12 bases. This CDR3 comprises 13 residues. With V trimmed by 8 bases and J by 3 bases, 2 bases remained unmatched. The germline V gene encodes CDR1 MDHEN and CDR2 SYDVKM. In nucleotides, the CDR3 is TGTGCCAGCGGACTAGCGGGGAACTACGAGCAGTACTTC. The encoded protein is CASGLAGNYEQYF.

The V call is TRBV15, the J call TRBJ2-7; weak D call: TRBD1 (6 bases). V shed 0 bases and J shed 5 bases, with 14 bases lying between them. This CDR3 is 15 amino acids long. Germline lookup yields CDR1 LNHNV and CDR2 YYDKDF (reference sequence). The CDR3 loop reads CATSRDPTRGNEQYF. CDR3 nucleotide sequence: TGTGCCACCAGCAGAGACCCTACCAGGGGAAACGAGCAGTACTTC.

This clone was seen more than once but under ten times. This rearrangement joins TRBV4-1 to TRBJ2-7, with TRBD2 matching 12 bases. J was trimmed by 5 bases and V by 2 bases; bases with no gene match: 7. The CDR3 covers 16 residues. From germline, CDR1 is MGHRA and CDR2 YSYEKL. Here the CDR3 reads CASSQSPTSGSHEQYF. The CDR3 coding sequence is TGCGCCAGCAGCCAATCTCCGACTAGCGGGAGTCACGAGCAGTACTTC.

The chain couples TRBV7-2 to TRBJ1-4; possible D gene TRBD1, 5 bases. The V and J ends lost 6 bases and 8 bases respectively, with 13 bases between them. Germline lookup yields CDR1 SGHTA and CDR2 FQGNSA. The CDR3 runs 13 residues. CDR3: CASSRDAGEKLFF. The DNA for the CDR3 is TGTGCCAGCAGTCGGGACGCCGGGGAAAAACTGTTTTTT.

The V call is TRBV11-3, the J call TRBJ1-4; a weak D match, TRBD1 (5 bases). There are 15 residues in the CDR3. Germline values: CDR1 SGHNT, CDR2 YENEEA. Trimming removed 5 bases at V and 4 bases at J, with 14 bases between. CDR3 sequence reads: CASSLSTGVNEKLFF. CDR3 sequence (DNA): TGTGCCAGCAGCCTCAGCACAGGAGTTAATGAAAAACTGTTTTTT.

The V and J genes are TRBV18 and TRBJ2-7, with 8 bases that match TRBD2. V gave up 5 bases and J gave up 6 bases; unmatched junction bases: 9. Germline V gene data show CDR1 as KGHSH and CDR2 as LQKENI. The CDR3 runs 14 residues. Written as DNA, the CDR3 is TGTGCCAGCTCAACTGCGGGGGGTCGCGGCGAGCAGTACTTC. It encodes CASSTAGGRGEQYF.